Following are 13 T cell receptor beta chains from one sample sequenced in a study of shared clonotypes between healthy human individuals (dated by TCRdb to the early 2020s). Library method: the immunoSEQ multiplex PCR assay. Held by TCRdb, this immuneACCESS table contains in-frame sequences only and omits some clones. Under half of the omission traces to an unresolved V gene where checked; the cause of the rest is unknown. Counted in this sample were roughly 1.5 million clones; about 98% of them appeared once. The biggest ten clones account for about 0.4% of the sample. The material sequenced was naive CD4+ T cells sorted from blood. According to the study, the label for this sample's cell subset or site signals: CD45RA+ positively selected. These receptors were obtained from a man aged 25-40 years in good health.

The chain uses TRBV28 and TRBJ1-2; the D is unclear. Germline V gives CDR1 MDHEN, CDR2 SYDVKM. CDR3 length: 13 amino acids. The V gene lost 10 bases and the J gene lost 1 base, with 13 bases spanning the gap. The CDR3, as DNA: TGTGCCATTTCTCCGGCAGATAACTATGGCTACACCTTC. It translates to CAISPADNYGYTF.

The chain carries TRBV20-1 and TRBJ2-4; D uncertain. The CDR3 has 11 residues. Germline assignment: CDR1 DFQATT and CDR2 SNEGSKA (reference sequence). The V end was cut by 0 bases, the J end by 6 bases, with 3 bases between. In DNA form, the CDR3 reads TGCAGTGCTAGAGAGGGAAACATTCAGTACTTC. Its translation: CSAREGNIQYF.

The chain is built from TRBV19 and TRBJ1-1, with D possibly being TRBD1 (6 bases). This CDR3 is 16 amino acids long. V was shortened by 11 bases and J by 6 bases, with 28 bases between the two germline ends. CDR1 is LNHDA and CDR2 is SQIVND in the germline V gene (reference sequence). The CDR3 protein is CARRPGKTPGGAEAFF. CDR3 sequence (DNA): TGTGCCCGAAGACCTGGAAAAACCCCGGGGGGCGCTGAAGCTTTCTTT.

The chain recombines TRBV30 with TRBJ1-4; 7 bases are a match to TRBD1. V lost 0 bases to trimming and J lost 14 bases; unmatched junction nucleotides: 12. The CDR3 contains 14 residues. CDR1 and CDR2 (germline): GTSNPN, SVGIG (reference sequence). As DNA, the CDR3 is TGTGCCTGGAGTGTACCAGGGGGTTTGCGTCGGCTGTTTTTT. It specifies CAWSVPGGLRRLFF.

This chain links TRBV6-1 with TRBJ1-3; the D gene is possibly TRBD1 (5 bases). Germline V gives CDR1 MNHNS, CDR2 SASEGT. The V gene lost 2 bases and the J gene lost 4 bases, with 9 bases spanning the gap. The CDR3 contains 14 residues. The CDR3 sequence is CASSERGGGNTIYF. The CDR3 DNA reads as TGTGCCAGCAGTGAAAGGGGTGGAGGAAACACCATATATTTT.

The CDR3 region has the DNA TGCGCCAGCAGCCAAGTCTTGGGGAAGTTCTCTGGAAACACCATATATTTT. It translates to CASSQVLGKFSGNTIYF. The rearrangement uses TRBV4-3 and TRBJ1-3; D call uncertain. This CDR3 region has 17 residues. From germline, CDR1 is LGHNA and CDR2 YSLEER. Between the trimmed V and J ends, which lost 1 base and 0 bases, there was a span of 13 bases.

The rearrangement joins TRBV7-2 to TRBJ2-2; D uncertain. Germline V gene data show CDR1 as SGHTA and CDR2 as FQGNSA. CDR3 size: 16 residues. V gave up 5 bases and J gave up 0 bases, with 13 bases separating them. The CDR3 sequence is CASSPGRSTNTGELFF. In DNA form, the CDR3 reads TGTGCCAGCAGCCCAGGCAGGTCGACGAACACCGGGGAGCTGTTTTTT. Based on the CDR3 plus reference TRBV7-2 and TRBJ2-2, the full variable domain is GAGVSQSPSNKVTEKGKDVELRCDPISGHTALYWYRQSLGQGLEFLIYFQGNSAPDKSGLPSDRFSAERTGGSVSTLTIQRTQQEDSAVYLCASSPGRSTNTGELFFGEGSRLTVL.

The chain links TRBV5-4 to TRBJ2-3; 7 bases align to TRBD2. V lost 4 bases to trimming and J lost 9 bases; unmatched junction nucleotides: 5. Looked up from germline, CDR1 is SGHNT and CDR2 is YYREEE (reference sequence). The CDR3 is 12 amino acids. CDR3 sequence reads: CASSPWGGTQYF. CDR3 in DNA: TGTGCCAGCAGCCCCTGGGGGGGAACGCAGTATTTT.

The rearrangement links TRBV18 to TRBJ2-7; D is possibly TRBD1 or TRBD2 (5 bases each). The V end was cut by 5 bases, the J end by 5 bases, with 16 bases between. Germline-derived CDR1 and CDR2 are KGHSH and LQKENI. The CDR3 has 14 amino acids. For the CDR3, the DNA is TGTGCCAGCTCAGAGGGACCAACAGGCGACGAGCAGTACTTC. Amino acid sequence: CASSEGPTGDEQYF.

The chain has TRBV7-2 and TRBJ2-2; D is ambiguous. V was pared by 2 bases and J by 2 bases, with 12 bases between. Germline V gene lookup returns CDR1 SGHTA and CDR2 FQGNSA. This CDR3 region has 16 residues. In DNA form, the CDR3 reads TGTGCCAGCAGCTTAATGGTAAAAGCCAACACCGGGGAGCTGTTTTTT. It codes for CASSLMVKANTGELFF.

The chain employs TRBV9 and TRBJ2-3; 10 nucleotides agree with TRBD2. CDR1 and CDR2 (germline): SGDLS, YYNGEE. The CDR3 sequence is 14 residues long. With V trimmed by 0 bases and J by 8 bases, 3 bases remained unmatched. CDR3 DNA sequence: TGTGCCAGCAGCGTAGTAGCTAGCGGGGGTACGCAGTATTTT. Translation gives CASSVVASGGTQYF.

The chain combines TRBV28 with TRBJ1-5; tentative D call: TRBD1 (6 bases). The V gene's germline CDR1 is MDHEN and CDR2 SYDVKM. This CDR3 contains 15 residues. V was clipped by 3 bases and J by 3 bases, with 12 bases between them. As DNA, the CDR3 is TGTGCCAGCAGTTTCCGCGACAGGTTCAATCAGCCCCAGCATTTT. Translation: CASSFRDRFNQPQHF. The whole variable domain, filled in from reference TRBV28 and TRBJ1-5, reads DVKVTQSSRYLVKRTGEKVFLECVQDMDHENMFWYRQDPGLGLRLIYFSYDVKMKEKGDIPEGYSVSREKKERFSLILESASTNQTSMYLCASSFRDRFNQPQHFGDGTRLSIL.

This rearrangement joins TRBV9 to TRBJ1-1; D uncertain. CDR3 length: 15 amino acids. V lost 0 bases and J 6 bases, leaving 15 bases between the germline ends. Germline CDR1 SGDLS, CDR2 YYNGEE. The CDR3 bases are TGTGCCAGCAGCGTAGGACCCAGCCGCAGGTCTGAAGCTTTCTTT. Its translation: CASSVGPSRRSEAFF.